The present TCR beta chain was sequenced within a study of T cell repertoires in cytomegalovirus infection. CDR1 and CDR2 from the germline V gene are MDHEN and SYDVKM. Trimming took off 5 bases at V and 2 bases at J, with 16 bases between the two ends. The CDR3 runs 16 residues. TCRdb re-called the reads through MiXCR, storing one row per CDR3 protein. Of 350,000 to 550,000 distinct CDR3 sequences listed, 31% are singletons. This TCR derives from a human donor in good health (CMV status not recorded). Some clones in this sample may be carry-over from other donors' samples. The sample consisted of PBMCs. V and J are TRBV28 and TRBJ1-5; TRBD1 might be the D (6 bases). The CDR3 sequence is CASSTYREGRNQPQHF. The CDR3 DNA follows: TGTGCCAGCAGTACATACAGGGAAGGACGCAATCAGCCCCAGCATTTT.